This T cell receptor (beta chain) was found in a study of human T cells and chemical hapten exposure. For the study at large: While the approximately 25-week study was under way, patients received diphenylcyclopropenone on the scalp every week.

This clonotype was detected ten times or more. Described time point: pre-sensitization, week 0. Sample treatment: therapeutic diphenylcyclopropenone sensitization with weekly scalp DPC. Germline assignment: CDR1 ENHRY and CDR2 SYGVKD. Trimming stripped 0 bases from V and 1 base from J, with 7 bases between. CDR3 size: 14 residues. Individual cDNA molecules had unique molecular identifiers attached to them by the library. TCRdb itself ran the RACE reads through MiXCR, one entry per CDR3 protein. The sample lists about 260,000 distinct CDR3 sequences; 7% to 10% were seen once. Sequences were derived from whole blood, sampled in connection with sensitization to the hapten diphenylcyclopropenone (DPC). The TCR originated in a woman in her forties with alopecia areata. Some clones in this sample may be carry-over from other donors' samples. The V and J genes are TRBV10-3 and TRBJ2-7; D not certain. CDR3 bases: TGTGCCATCAGTGAGTCGACTTTTTCCTACGAGCAGTACTTC. Residues: CAISESTFSYEQYF.